This TCR beta chain stems from a study of T cells expressing NK-cell markers. Study-wide background: Most of the eight sequenced donors were HCMV-seropositive; one was seronegative. Findings of the study overall: Topping the CD3+CD56-NKG2C+ fraction as well were these clonotypes, in a few donors.

Germline CDR1 is LNHDA and CDR2 is SQIVND (reference sequence). The CDR3 totals 14 residues. A remark on this clonotype: Its antigen is undetermined.

Template switching by 5'RACE with UMIs generated the TCR beta cDNA. TCRdb re-called the 5' RACE reads and gives one entry per CDR3 protein, without DNA. The sample data list hundreds of thousands of distinct CDR3 sequences. V gene TRBV19 combines with J gene TRBJ1-5; no DNA is available, so the TRBD1 call from TCRdb remains unchecked. The specimen sequenced was blood T cells: a sorted CD56 or NKG2C T cell subset, CD4+ or CD8+ T cells, or bulk PBMC T cells (not recorded which). The sequence was collected from a woman between 18 and 70 years old in good health. The CDR3 here is CASTGQISNQPQHF.